These T cell receptor beta chains were read from a single sample in a study of cytomegalovirus exposure and HLA in healthy donors. The assay was immunoSEQ multiplex PCR, and TCRdb's table has in-frame clones only and misses some. Among about 160,000 clones, approximately 80% were seen once, and the ten largest hold under 7.5%. The sample comprised PBMCs. Receptors were obtained from a man aged 50-60 years in good health and CMV-seropositive. The CDR3 runs from the conserved cysteine through the conserved F or W. The D gene is left open where the match is weak. Size tells how often a clone was seen (once, few, many) or the class of an expanded clone, and some rows leave it out.

TRBD1 | TRBJ1-1 | TRBV10-3 | NA | CAISEWDRGGTEAFF | TGTGCCATCAGTGAGTGGGACAGGGGTGGAACTGAAGCTTTCTTT
NA | TRBJ1-2 | TRBV5-1 | NA | CASSLDGGGYTF | TGCGCCAGCAGCTTGGACGGAGGTGGCTACACCTTC
TRBD1 | TRBJ2-2 | TRBV5-6 | once | CASSLGQYTGELFF | TGTGCCAGCAGCCTGGGACAGTACACCGGGGAGCTGTTTTTT
TRBD1 | TRBJ1-3 | TRBV5-1 | NA | CASSATGGDGNTIYF | TGCGCCAGCAGCGCGACAGGGGGCGATGGAAACACCATATATTTT
NA | TRBJ2-5 | TRBV18 | NA | CASSPLTVAQETQYF | TGTGCCAGCTCACCTCTGACAGTGGCCCAAGAGACCCAGTACTTC
NA | TRBJ1-1 | TRBV2 | NA | CASSAGQYEAFF | TGTGCCAGCAGTGCTGGACAGTATGAAGCTTTCTTT
TRBD1 | TRBJ2-7 | TRBV5-1 | NA | CASRTGTESYEQYF | TGCGCCAGCAGAACCGGGACAGAATCCTACGAGCAGTACTTC
TRBD1 | TRBJ1-1 | TRBV7-8 | NA | CASSPIGGRNTEAFF | TGTGCCAGCAGCCCCATAGGGGGCAGAAACACTGAAGCTTTCTTT
NA | TRBJ1-2 | TRBV30 | NA | CAWGGPYGYTF | TGTGCCTGGGGGGGCCCTTATGGCTACACCTTC
TRBD1 | TRBJ1-5 | TRBV28 | NA | CASSRGTGGNQPQHF | TGTGCCAGCAGCCGAGGGACAGGGGGCAATCAGCCCCAGCATTTT
NA | TRBJ2-7 | TRBV9 | NA | CASSVGVSSYEQYF | TGTGCCAGCAGCGTAGGAGTCTCTTCCTACGAGCAGTACTTC
TRBD1 | TRBJ2-1 | TRBV9 | NA | CASSYRGQSYNEQFF | TGTGCCAGCAGCTACAGGGGGCAATCCTACAATGAGCAGTTCTTC
NA | TRBJ1-4 | TRBV6-5 | NA | CASSLNEKLFF | TGTGCCAGCAGCCTGAATGAAAAACTGTTTTTT
NA | TRBJ2-3 | TRBV6-5 | NA | CASSYGQGWADTQYF | TGTGCCAGCAGTTACGGGCAGGGATGGGCAGATACGCAGTATTTT
NA | TRBJ2-1 | TRBV7-2 | NA | CASSLGLARGGEQFF | TGTGCCAGCAGCTTAGGGCTAGCAAGAGGGGGTGAGCAGTTCTTC
TRBD1 | TRBJ1-5 | TRBV7-9 | NA | CASSSGQGILSNQPQHF | TGTGCCAGCAGCTCGGGACAGGGGATACTTAGCAATCAGCCCCAGCATTTT
TRBD2 | TRBJ2-1 | TRBV9 | NA | CASSVGRGGRAQASLDNEQFF | TGTGCCAGCAGCGTAGGGAGGGGCGGGAGGGCGCAAGCCTCCTTAGACAATGAGCAGTTCTTC
NA | TRBJ2-2 | TRBV4-1 | NA | CASARGTGELFF | TGCGCCAGCGCGCGGGGCACCGGGGAGCTGTTTTTT
TRBD2 | TRBJ2-3 | TRBV19 | NA | CASSIGLAGGAITDTQYF | TGTGCCAGTAGTATAGGACTAGCGGGAGGCGCTATCACAGATACGCAGTATTTT
TRBD2 | TRBJ2-7 | TRBV19 | NA | CASSMRSSGGTFGGEQYF | TGTGCCAGTAGTATGAGGTCTAGCGGGGGGACCTTCGGAGGGGAGCAGTACTTC
TRBD2 | TRBJ2-2 | TRBV15 | NA | CATSREIGSELAGGTGELFF | TGTGCCACCAGCAGAGAGATAGGTTCAGAGCTAGCGGGGGGAACCGGGGAGCTGTTTTTT
TRBD1 | TRBJ1-5 | TRBV4-1 | NA | CASSQDPGQSLSNQPQHF | TGCGCCAGCAGCCAAGACCCGGGACAGAGTCTTAGCAATCAGCCTCAGCATTTT
NA | TRBJ2-7 | TRBV5-1 | once | CASSLDSFYEQYF | TGCGCCAGCAGCTTGGACTCTTTCTACGAGCAGTACTTC
TRBD1 | TRBJ2-5 | TRBV6-5 | NA | CASSYSGQGMETQYF | TGTGCCAGCAGTTACTCAGGACAGGGGATGGAGACCCAGTACTTC
TRBD1 | TRBJ1-2 | TRBV2 | NA | CASSGGEDRAQGNYGYTF | TGTGCCAGCAGTGGGGGCGAGGACAGGGCACAGGGAAACTATGGCTACACCTTC
NA | TRBJ2-1 | TRBV27 | NA | CASGTGDAWEQFF | TGTGCCAGCGGGACGGGGGACGCTTGGGAGCAGTTCTTC
TRBD2 | TRBJ2-5 | TRBV5-4 | NA | CASSLRQSGGETQYF | TGTGCCAGCAGCTTGAGGCAGAGCGGGGGAGAGACCCAGTACTTC
TRBD1 | TRBJ1-1 | TRBV5-1 | NA | CASSLTGGVTEAFF | TGCGCCAGCAGCTTGACAGGGGGGGTCACTGAAGCTTTCTTT
NA | TRBJ2-3 | TRBV9 | NA | CASSAGLSTDTQYF | TGTGCCAGCAGCGCGGGACTTAGCACAGATACGCAGTATTTT
NA | TRBJ2-1 | TRBV28 | NA | CASSLNWAGLFF | TGTGCCAGCAGTTTAAATTGGGCAGGCCTGTTCTTC
NA | TRBJ1-1 | TRBV6-1 | once | CASLRDTLNTEAFF | TGTGCCAGCCTAAGGGACACTCTGAACACTGAAGCTTTCTTT
TRBD2 | TRBJ2-5 | TRBV28 | once | CASISHGGGETQYF | TGTGCCAGCATTTCTCACGGGGGGGGAGAGACCCAGTACTTC
TRBD1 | TRBJ2-5 | TRBV6-5 | NA | CASRRQGRGETQYF | TGTGCCAGCAGACGACAGGGGCGAGGGGAGACCCAGTACTTC
TRBD1 | TRBJ1-1 | TRBV18 | NA | CASSPRTGGDEAFF | TGTGCCAGCTCACCAAGGACAGGGGGGGATGAAGCTTTCTTT
NA | TRBJ1-2 | TRBV6-1 | NA | CASRNRETAYGYTF | TGTGCCAGCAGGAACCGGGAAACGGCCTATGGCTACACCTTC
NA | TRBJ1-3 | TRBV7-8 | once | CASSLVAPGHRLSGNTIYF | TGTGCCAGCAGCTTAGTAGCCCCGGGACACCGTCTCTCTGGAAACACCATATATTTT
TRBD1 | TRBJ2-7 | TRBV5-4 | NA | CASSTGGRYEQYF | TGTGCCAGCAGCACAGGGGGTCGTTACGAGCAGTACTTC
NA | TRBJ2-2 | TRBV20-1 | NA | CSAAAPGELFF | TGCAGTGCCGCGGCCCCCGGGGAGCTGTTTTTT
TRBD1 | TRBJ2-3 | TRBV7-8 | NA | CASMQGALRTQYF | TGTGCCAGCATGCAGGGGGCCTTAAGGACGCAGTATTTT
TRBD1 | TRBJ2-2 | TRBV5-1 | NA | CASSLRGGERNTGELFF | TGCGCCAGCAGCTTGCGAGGGGGCGAGAGGAACACCGGGGAGCTGTTTTTT
NA | TRBJ1-4 | TRBV18 | NA | CASSPSRGVNEKLFF | TGTGCCAGCTCGCCGTCCAGGGGTGTTAATGAAAAACTGTTTTTT
NA | TRBJ2-7 | TRBV6-1 | NA | CASSDPAVYEQYF | TGTGCCAGCAGTGATCCGGCGGTCTACGAGCAGTACTTC
NA | TRBJ2-1 | TRBV6-5 | NA | CASSYARGLHNEQFF | TGTGCCAGCAGTTATGCCCGTGGCCTCCACAATGAGCAGTTCTTC
TRBD2 | TRBJ2-1 | TRBV7-8 | few | CASSMPGGHNEQFF | TGTGCCAGCAGCATGCCGGGGGGGCACAATGAGCAGTTCTTC
TRBD2 | TRBJ2-1 | TRBV7-8 | once | CASSLGGFNEQFF | TGTGCCAGCAGCTTGGGAGGGTTCAATGAGCAGTTCTTC
TRBD1 | TRBJ1-3 | TRBV7-6 | NA | CASSTRDRAPSGNTIYF | TGTGCCAGCAGCACCCGGGACAGGGCACCCTCTGGAAACACCATATATTTT
NA | TRBJ2-5 | TRBV11-2 | NA | CASSSPTGFGETQYF | TGTGCCAGCAGCTCCCCGACAGGATTTGGGGAGACCCAGTACTTC
TRBD1 | TRBJ1-1 | TRBV6-5 | NA | CASSYLLAGGTEAFF | TGTGCCAGCAGTTACTTACTGGCAGGGGGCACTGAAGCTTTCTTT
TRBD1 | TRBJ1-1 | TRBV19 | NA | CASSITGANTGAFF | TGTGCCAGTAGTATAACAGGGGCGAACACTGGAGCTTTCTTT
NA | TRBJ2-1 | TRBV7-8 | NA | CASSLRDFSSYNEQFF | TGTGCCAGCAGCTTAAGGGACTTCAGCTCCTACAATGAGCAGTTCTTC
TRBD1 | TRBJ2-5 | TRBV6-5 | NA | CASSYSETGDFETQYF | TGTGCCAGCAGTTACTCAGAGACAGGGGATTTTGAGACCCAGTACTTC
TRBD2 | TRBJ2-1 | TRBV28 | NA | CASSSIAGGRGYNEQFF | TGTGCCAGCAGTTCAATAGCGGGAGGCCGGGGGTACAATGAGCAGTTCTTC
NA | TRBJ1-2 | TRBV6-1 | NA | CASRDSLSNYGYTF | TGTGCCAGCAGGGACAGTTTATCTAACTATGGCTACACCTTC
TRBD1 | TRBJ2-1 | TRBV7-9 | NA | CASSASTGGSWNEQFF | TGTGCCAGCAGCGCTTCAACAGGGGGTAGTTGGAATGAGCAGTTCTTC
NA | TRBJ1-3 | TRBV7-2 | NA | CASSHPLGTRSGNTIYF | TGTGCCAGCAGCCACCCTCTAGGGACACGCTCTGGAAACACCATATATTTT
TRBD1 | TRBJ1-1 | TRBV2 | few | CASIMGQASTEAFF | TGTGCCAGCATCATGGGACAGGCGTCCACTGAAGCTTTCTTT
NA | TRBJ2-5 | TRBV29-1 | once | CSVESGSEIQYF | TGCAGCGTTGAAAGTGGTTCCGAGATCCAGTACTTC
NA | TRBJ2-2 | TRBV9 | NA | CASSEGLANTGELFF | TGTGCCAGCAGCGAGGGACTGGCAAACACCGGGGAGCTGTTTTTT
NA | TRBJ1-2 | TRBV6-5 | NA | CASSWGGGARGYTF | TGTGCCAGCAGTTGGGGAGGGGGGGCGCGTGGCTACACCTTC